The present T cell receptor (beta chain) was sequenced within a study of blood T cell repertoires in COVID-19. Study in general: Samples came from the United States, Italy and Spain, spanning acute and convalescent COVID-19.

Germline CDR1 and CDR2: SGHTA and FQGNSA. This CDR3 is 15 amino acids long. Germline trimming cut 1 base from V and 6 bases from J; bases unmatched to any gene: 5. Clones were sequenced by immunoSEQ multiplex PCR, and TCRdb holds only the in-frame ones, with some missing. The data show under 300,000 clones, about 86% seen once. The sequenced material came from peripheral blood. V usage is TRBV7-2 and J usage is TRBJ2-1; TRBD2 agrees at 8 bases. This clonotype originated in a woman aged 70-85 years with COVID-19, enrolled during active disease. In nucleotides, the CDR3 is TGTGCCAGCAGCTTAGTGCGGGGGGCCCCCAATGAGCAGTTCTTC. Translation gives CASSLVRGAPNEQFF.